The clone carrying this T cell receptor (beta chain) was seen a few times. Antigen: not known. Researchers reported sorting CD4+ naive, central memory, regulatory and stem cell-like memory cells via CD45RO/CCR7/CD25/CD127/CD95/CD27. This CDR3 contains 14 residues. Germline-derived CDR1 and CDR2 are SGHNT and YYREEE (reference sequence). Trimming left V 4 bases short and J 2 bases short, with 12 bases between. This entry comes from a study of beta chain features in type 1 diabetes. Study in general: The study found patients and healthy donors alike in age, gender and cell yields.

Of the isolated RNA, all was reverse transcribed, and so the sequenced material was expressed TCRB transcripts. Roughly 3.5 million reads per sample on average were obtained from naive, central memory and regulatory T cell samples. Assay: immunoSEQ multiplex PCR; the TCRdb copy retains only in-frame clones and omits some. In the table there are some 280,000 clones, more than 13% of which are singletons. Study outcomes and limitations: When Type 1 diabetes patients were examined, their TCRB CDR3s proved moderately but significantly shorter in all four CD4+ subsets. Patients with type 1 diabetes carried fewer insertions and had more deletions at their VDJ junctions.

Sequencing input: naive CD4+ T cells from blood. The chain combines TRBV5-4 with TRBJ1-1; D possibly corresponds to TRBD1 (5 bases). This TCR was recovered from a young man with type 1 diabetes. CDR3 bases: TGTGCCAGCAGCGTGGGGACTCGAAACACTGAAGCTTTCTTT. Translated: CASSVGTRNTEAFF.